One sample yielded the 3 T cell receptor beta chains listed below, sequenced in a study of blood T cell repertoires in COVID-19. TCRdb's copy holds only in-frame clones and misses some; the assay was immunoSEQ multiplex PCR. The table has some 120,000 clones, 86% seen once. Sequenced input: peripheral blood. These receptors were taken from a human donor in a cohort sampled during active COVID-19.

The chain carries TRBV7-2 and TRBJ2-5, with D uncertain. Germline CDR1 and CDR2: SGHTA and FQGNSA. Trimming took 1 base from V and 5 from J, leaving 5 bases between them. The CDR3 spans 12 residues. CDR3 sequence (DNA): TGTGCCAGCAGCTTAGGTCGGGAGACCCAGTACTTC. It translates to CASSLGRETQYF. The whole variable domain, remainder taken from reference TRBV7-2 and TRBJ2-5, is GAGVSQSPSNKVTEKGKDVELRCDPISGHTALYWYRQSLGQGLEFLIYFQGNSAPDKSGLPSDRFSAERTGGSVSTLTIQRTQQEDSAVYLCASSLGRETQYFGPGTRLLVL.

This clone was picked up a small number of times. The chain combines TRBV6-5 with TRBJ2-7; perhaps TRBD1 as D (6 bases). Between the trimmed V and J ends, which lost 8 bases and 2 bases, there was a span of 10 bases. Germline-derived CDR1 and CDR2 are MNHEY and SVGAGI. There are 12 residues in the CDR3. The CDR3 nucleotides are TGTGCCAGCTCCGGACAGCCCTACGAGCAGTACTTC. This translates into CASSGQPYEQYF.

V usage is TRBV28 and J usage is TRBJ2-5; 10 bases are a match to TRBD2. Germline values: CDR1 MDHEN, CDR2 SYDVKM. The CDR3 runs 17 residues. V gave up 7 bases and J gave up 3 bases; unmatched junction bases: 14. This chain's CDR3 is CASTKPFGLAEKETQYF. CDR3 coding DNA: TGTGCCAGCACCAAACCCTTCGGACTAGCGGAAAAAGAGACCCAGTACTTC.